What follows are 10 T cell receptor beta chains derived from one specimen sequenced in a study of identical twins. TCRdb re-called the 5' RACE reads through MiXCR, storing one row per CDR3 protein. In the table there are roughly 350,000 distinct CDR3 sequences, around 9% of which are singletons. Specimen: naive T cells sorted from blood. These receptors came from a woman aged 45 to 65 in good health.

This clonotype was detected a few times. J is TRBJ1-5 and V is TRBV6-1; TRBD1 might be the D (6 bases). With 3 bases removed from V and 5 bases from J, the gap between germline ends came to 11 bases. Germline assignment: CDR1 MNHNS and CDR2 SASEGT. This CDR3 is 14 amino acids long. The CDR3 DNA reads TGTGCCAGCAGTGATATACAGGGTGATCAGCCCCAGCATTTT. Translated, it gives CASSDIQGDQPQHF.

The chain uses TRBV24-1 and TRBJ2-1; TRBD2 agrees at 14 bases. Germline CDR1 KGHDR, CDR2 SFDVKD. J gave up 9 bases and V 10 bases, and 19 bases lay outside the gene matches. The CDR3 has 18 amino acids. CDR3 region: CATNRTGRLAGGPGEQFF. Here the CDR3 DNA reads TGTGCCACTAATCGGACAGGCCGACTAGCGGGAGGGCCGGGTGAGCAGTTCTTC.

This clonotype was seen only a few times. The chain couples TRBV19 to TRBJ2-2, with TRBD1 matching 8 bases. V trimming: 1 base; J trimming: 6 bases; junction bases outside the gene matches: 4. The CDR3 covers 15 residues. CDR1 LNHDA and CDR2 SQIVND come from the germline V gene (reference sequence). Here the CDR3 reads CASSIAQGVPGELFF. DNA for the CDR3: TGTGCCAGTAGTATAGCACAGGGGGTACCCGGGGAGCTGTTTTTT.

The table lists this clonotype with many counts. The gene calls are TRBV12-3 or TRBV12-4 and TRBJ2-1; tentative D call: TRBD1 (6 bases). The CDR3 runs 15 residues. V was cut by 6 bases and J by 2 bases, with 14 bases left in between. CDR3 nucleotide sequence: TGTGCCAGCAGCCAACAGGGTTTTACCTACAATGAGCAGTTCTTC. Translating it yields CASSQQGFTYNEQFF.

This clonotype was seen repeatedly, ten times or more. The chain combines TRBV20-1 with TRBJ2-5; 10 bases map to TRBD2. Germline V gene lookup returns CDR1 DFQATT and CDR2 SNEGSKA (reference sequence). The trim removed 1 base at V and 10 bases at J, leaving 15 bases unmatched. The CDR3 consists of 16 residues. The DNA for the CDR3 is TGCAGTGCTAGAGTTTTGTCTAGCGGGAGCATAGCTAGCCAGTACTTC. It specifies CSARVLSSGSIASQYF.

This clonotype was observed at least ten times. The V and J genes are TRBV2 and TRBJ2-1, with D uncertain. Trimming left V 2 bases short and J 6 bases short, with 8 bases between. The germline gives CDR1 SNHLY, CDR2 FYNNEI. The CDR3 is 13 amino acids. CDR3 in amino acids: CASSEWLGNEQFF. The CDR3 DNA reads TGTGCCAGCAGTGAATGGTTGGGCAATGAGCAGTTCTTC. The whole variable domain, filled in from reference TRBV2 and TRBJ2-1, reads EPEVTQTPSHQVTQMGQEVILRCVPISNHLYFYWYRQILGQKVEFLVSFYNNEISEKSEIFDDQFSVERPDGSNFTLKIRSTKLEDSAMYFCASSEWLGNEQFFGPGTRLTVL.

CDR3 sequence (DNA): TGTGCCAGCAGCTTGACCGGACAGGGGTTCTACGAGCAGTACGTC. It yields the protein CASSLTGQGFYEQYV. J is TRBJ2-7 and V is TRBV7-9, with TRBD1 matching over 9 bases. CDR1 and CDR2 (germline): SEHNR, FQNEAQ (reference sequence). The CDR3 sequence is 15 residues long. Germline trimming cut 3 bases from V and 3 bases from J; bases unmatched to any gene: 6.

The rearrangement uses TRBV2 and TRBJ2-2; perhaps D is TRBD1 or TRBD2 (6 bases each). Per the germline V gene, CDR1 is SNHLY and CDR2 is FYNNEI. The CDR3 spans 17 residues. Trimming removed 6 bases from V and 3 bases from J, with 20 bases in between. CDR3 DNA: TGTGCCAGCAGGACCTTTAACAGGGCGGGGCACACCGGGGAGCTGTTTTTT. It translates to CASRTFNRAGHTGELFF.

A few counts support this clonotype. The chain couples TRBV3-1 to TRBJ1-1; no firm D call. Trimming shortened V by 1 base and J by 9 bases, and 15 bases separated the two germline ends. There are 14 residues in the CDR3. Germline V gene sequence: CDR1 LGHDT, CDR2 YNNKEL (reference sequence). The CDR3, as DNA: TGTGCCAGCAGCCAAGCGGCTGTAGCGAATCAAGCTTTCTTT. Its translation is CASSQAAVANQAFF. Drawing the rest from reference TRBV3-1 and TRBJ1-1, the complete variable domain is DTAVSQTPKYLVTQMGNDKSIKCEQNLGHDTMYWYKQDSKKFLKIMFSYNNKELIINETVPNRFSPKSPDKAHLNLHINSLELGDSAVYFCASSQAAVANQAFFGQGTRLTVV.

This clonotype appeared many times. The chain has TRBV20-1 and TRBJ2-2; 10 bases agree with TRBD1. The ends lost 5 bases at V and 5 bases at J; junction bases unmatched: 5. This CDR3 spans 14 amino acids. Germline V gives CDR1 DFQATT, CDR2 SNEGSKA (reference sequence). CDR3 coding DNA: TGCAGTGCTTTAGACAGGGGGCTAACCGGGGAGCTGTTTTTT. Encoded protein: CSALDRGLTGELFF.